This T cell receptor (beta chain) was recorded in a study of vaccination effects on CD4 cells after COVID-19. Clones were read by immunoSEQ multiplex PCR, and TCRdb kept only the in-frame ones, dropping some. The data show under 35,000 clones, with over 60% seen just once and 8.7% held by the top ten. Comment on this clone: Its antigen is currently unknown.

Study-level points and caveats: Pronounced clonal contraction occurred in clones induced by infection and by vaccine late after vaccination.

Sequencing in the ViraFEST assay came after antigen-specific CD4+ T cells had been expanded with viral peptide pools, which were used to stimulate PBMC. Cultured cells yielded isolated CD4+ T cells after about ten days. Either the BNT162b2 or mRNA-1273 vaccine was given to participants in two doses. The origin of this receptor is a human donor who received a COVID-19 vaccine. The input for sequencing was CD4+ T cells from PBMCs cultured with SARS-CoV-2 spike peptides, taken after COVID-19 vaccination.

The chain's CDR3 is CASSPRLAGIGVETQYF. The DNA of the CDR3 is TGTGCCAGCAGCCCACGACTAGCGGGGATAGGAGTAGAGACCCAGTACTTC. The V call is TRBV14, the J call TRBJ2-5; the match to TRBD2 covers 11 bases. Unmatched junction bases numbered 11, after V lost 4 bases and J lost 4 bases. The germline CDR1 and CDR2 sequences are SGHDN and FVKESK. The CDR3 has 17 residues.